A selection of T cell receptor beta chains follows, all from one sample in a study of cytomegalovirus exposure and HLA in healthy donors. Measured with immunoSEQ multiplex PCR; TCRdb has only the in-frame clones, and not every one. The table shows 200,000 to 250,000 clones, with approximately 87% occurring only once. Sequences were obtained from PBMCs. The receptor set was obtained from a man aged 18 to 30 in good health and CMV-seronegative. Each CDR3 is given with its conserved first and last residue. The D gene is left open where the match is weak. Expanded clones are given a class, and other clones once, few, many or no size at all.

.	TRBV7-2	16	TRBD2	TRBJ2-5	CASSFRASGGAETQYF	TGTGCCAGCAGCTTCCGCGCTAGCGGGGGGGCTGAGACCCAGTACTTC
.	TRBV27	14	TRBD2	TRBJ2-3	CASRVAGGKDTQYF	TGTGCCAGCCGGGTAGCGGGGGGGAAAGATACGCAGTATTTT
few	TRBV2	13	.	TRBJ1-3	CASSQNSGNTIYF	TGTGCCAGCAGCCAGAACTCTGGAAACACCATATATTTT
.	TRBV4-3	15	.	TRBJ1-1	CASSQSTGGGTEAFF	TGCGCCAGCAGCCAATCTACCGGGGGGGGCACTGAAGCTTTCTTT
.	TRBV28	14	TRBD1	TRBJ2-7	CASGGTGGRYEQYF	TGTGCCAGCGGCGGGACAGGGGGCAGGTACGAGCAGTACTTC
.	TRBV27	13	.	TRBJ1-1	CASSPNRNTEAFF	TGTGCCAGCAGTCCGAACAGGAACACTGAAGCTTTCTTT
.	TRBV27	14	.	TRBJ1-2	CASSLAGGDYGYTF	TGTGCCAGCAGTTTAGCTGGAGGGGACTATGGCTACACCTTC
.	TRBV9	14	.	TRBJ2-1	CASSVDVVNNEQFF	TGTGCCAGCAGCGTAGACGTAGTCAACAATGAGCAGTTCTTC
.	TRBV9	15	TRBD1	TRBJ2-3	CASRQGARLEDTQYF	TGTGCCAGCAGGCAGGGGGCCCGGCTTGAAGATACGCAGTATTTT
.	TRBV4-3	13	TRBD2	TRBJ2-7	CASSQEPGGEQYF	TGCGCCAGCAGCCAAGAGCCGGGGGGAGAGCAGTACTTC
.	TRBV4-1	15	.	TRBJ1-5	CASSYLPGENQPQHF	TGCGCCAGCAGCTACCTTCCCGGAGAAAATCAGCCCCAGCATTTT
.	TRBV28	15	TRBD1	TRBJ1-5	CASSLSAGGNQPQHF	TGTGCCAGCAGTTTATCTGCAGGGGGGAATCAGCCCCAGCATTTT
.	TRBV6-5	13	TRBD1	TRBJ2-7	CASSQTGGYEQYF	TGTGCCAGCAGTCAGACAGGGGGCTACGAGCAGTACTTC
.	TRBV7-9	15	.	TRBJ2-3	CASSPRGGASDTQYF	TGTGCCAGCAGCCCCCGAGGTGGGGCGTCAGATACGCAGTATTTT
.	TRBV10-1	12	.	TRBJ2-5	CASSEGGETQYF	TGCGCCAGCAGTGAGGGGGGGGAGACCCAGTACTTC
.	TRBV11-2	13	TRBD1	TRBJ2-7	CASRPGQGSEQYF	TGTGCCAGCAGGCCCGGACAGGGGAGCGAGCAGTACTTC
.	TRBV5-4	14	.	TRBJ2-7	CASSLSTEPYEQYF	TGTGCCAGCAGCTTGAGTACGGAGCCCTACGAGCAGTACTTC
.	TRBV28	14	.	TRBJ1-5	CASSFAANRQPQHF	TGTGCCAGCAGTTTTGCGGCGAATCGGCAGCCCCAGCATTTT
.	TRBV11-2	17	.	TRBJ2-1	CASSFLRTRGRDNEQFF	TGTGCCAGCAGCTTCCTTCGCACGCGGGGGCGAGACAATGAGCAGTTCTTC
.	TRBV18	14	TRBD1	TRBJ1-5	CASSARQGNQPQHF	TGTGCCAGCTCGGCAAGACAGGGGAATCAGCCCCAGCATTTT
.	TRBV5-4	16	.	TRBJ2-2	CASTRRGGTHTGELFF	TGTGCCAGCACCAGGAGGGGGGGTACTCACACCGGGGAGCTGTTTTTT
.	TRBV28	13	TRBD1	TRBJ1-2	CASSLGQGFGYTF	TGTGCCAGCAGTTTGGGACAGGGGTTTGGCTACACCTTC
.	TRBV5-1	12	.	TRBJ1-2	CASSLEGSGYTF	TGCGCCAGCAGCTTGGAAGGGAGCGGCTACACCTTC
once	TRBV7-6	14	.	TRBJ2-7	CASSLGTRVHEQYF	TGTGCCAGCAGCTTAGGAACTAGGGTCCACGAGCAGTACTTC